This T cell receptor beta chain was identified in a study of neurological immune-mediated disorders. Germline CDR1 SGHDT, CDR2 YYEEEE. With 0 bases removed from V and 1 base from J, the gap between germline ends came to 7 bases. The CDR3 is 14 residues long. There are a few counts of this clonotype. TCRdb called the 5' RACE reads again in MiXCR, with one record for every CDR3 protein. The sample contains 50,000 or so distinct CDR3 sequences, approximately 10% of which appear only once. The sequence was obtained from a woman in her forties with HTLV-1-associated myelopathy (HAM/TSP). The chain couples TRBV5-6 to TRBJ1-1; D is uncertain. The sample taken for sequencing was PBMCs. The CDR3 DNA reads TGTGCCAGCAGCTTGGAGATGAGGAACACTGAAGCTTTCTTT. It encodes CASSLEMRNTEAFF.